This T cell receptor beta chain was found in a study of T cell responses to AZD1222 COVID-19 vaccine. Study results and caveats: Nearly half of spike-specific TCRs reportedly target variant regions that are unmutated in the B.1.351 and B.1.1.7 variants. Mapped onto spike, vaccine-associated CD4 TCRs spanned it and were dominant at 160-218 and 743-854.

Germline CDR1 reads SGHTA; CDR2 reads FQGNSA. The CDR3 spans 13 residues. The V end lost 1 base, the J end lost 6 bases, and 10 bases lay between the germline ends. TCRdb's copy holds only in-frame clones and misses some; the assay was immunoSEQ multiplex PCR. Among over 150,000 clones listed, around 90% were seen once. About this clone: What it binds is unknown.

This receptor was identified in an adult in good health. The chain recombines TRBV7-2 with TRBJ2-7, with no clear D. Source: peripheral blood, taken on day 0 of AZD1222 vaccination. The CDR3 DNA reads TGTGCCAGCAGCTTAGTGGGCGGTCGCGAGCAGTACTTC. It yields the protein CASSLVGGREQYF.